This T cell receptor beta chain was identified in a study of neurological immune-mediated disorders. Study-level findings and limits: The most TCR clonal expansion was seen in HTLV-1-associated myelopathy, whereas the least was seen in multiple sclerosis, below the level in healthy controls. The multiple sclerosis repertoire cluster had no association with any clinical or MRI feature.

The germline gives CDR1 DFQATT, CDR2 SNEGSKA (reference sequence). The CDR3 covers 13 residues. Trimming at V came to 4 bases and at J to 3 bases, leaving 6 bases not matched to a gene. From 2 million PBMCs stored at -80 C, the unsorted libraries were generated. Sample share makes this clonotype medium-sized. As yet, its antigen is unknown. 5'RACE with 10-nucleotide random UMIs generated the cDNA. TCRdb recomputed calls from the 5' RACE reads with MiXCR, one row per CDR3 protein. The sample lists 70,000 or so distinct CDR3 sequences; less than 5.5% were seen once. The origin of this receptor is a woman under 40 with multiple sclerosis. Sequenced input: PBMCs. The gene calls are TRBV20-1 and TRBJ2-7; 7 bases match TRBD2. This CDR3 is CSATDLAGYEQYF. CDR3 bases: TGCAGTGCTACAGACTTAGCGGGCTACGAGCAGTACTTC.